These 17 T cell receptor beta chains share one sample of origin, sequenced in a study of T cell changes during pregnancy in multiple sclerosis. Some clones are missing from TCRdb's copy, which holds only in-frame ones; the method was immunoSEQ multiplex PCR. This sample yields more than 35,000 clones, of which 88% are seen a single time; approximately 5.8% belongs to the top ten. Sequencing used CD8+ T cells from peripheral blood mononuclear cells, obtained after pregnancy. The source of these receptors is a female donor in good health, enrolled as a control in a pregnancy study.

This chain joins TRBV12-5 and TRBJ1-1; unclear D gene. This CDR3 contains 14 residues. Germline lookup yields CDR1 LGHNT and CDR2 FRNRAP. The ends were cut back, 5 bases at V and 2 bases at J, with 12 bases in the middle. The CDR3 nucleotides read TGTGCTAGTGGTAACCGCCTATCCAACACTGAAGCTTTCTTT. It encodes CASGNRLSNTEAFF.

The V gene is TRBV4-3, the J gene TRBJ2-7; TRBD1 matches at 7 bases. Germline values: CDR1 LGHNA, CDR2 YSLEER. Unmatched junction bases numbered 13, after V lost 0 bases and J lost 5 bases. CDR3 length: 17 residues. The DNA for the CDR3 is TGCGCCAGCAGCCAAGATTCCCATGACAGGGTCATCCACGAGCAGTACTTC. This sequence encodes CASSQDSHDRVIHEQYF.

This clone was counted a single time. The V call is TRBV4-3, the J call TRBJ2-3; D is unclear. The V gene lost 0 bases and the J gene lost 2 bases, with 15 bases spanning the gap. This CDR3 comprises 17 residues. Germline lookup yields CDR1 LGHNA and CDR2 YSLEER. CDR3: CASSQDGGPDFTDTQYF. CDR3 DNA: TGCGCCAGCAGCCAAGATGGTGGGCCCGATTTCACAGATACGCAGTATTTT.

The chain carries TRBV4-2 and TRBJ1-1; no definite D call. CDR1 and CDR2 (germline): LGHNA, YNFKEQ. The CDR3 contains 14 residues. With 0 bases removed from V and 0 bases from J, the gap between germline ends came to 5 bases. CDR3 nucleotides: TGTGCCAGCAGCCAAGACAGTATGAACACTGAAGCTTTCTTT. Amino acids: CASSQDSMNTEAFF.

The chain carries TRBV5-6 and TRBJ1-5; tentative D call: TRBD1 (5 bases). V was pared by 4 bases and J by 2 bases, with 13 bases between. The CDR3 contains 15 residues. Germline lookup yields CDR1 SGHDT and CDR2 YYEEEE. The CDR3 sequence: CASSPGWGGNQPQHF. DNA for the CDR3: TGTGCCAGCAGCCCTGGTTGGGGGGGCAATCAGCCCCAGCATTTT.

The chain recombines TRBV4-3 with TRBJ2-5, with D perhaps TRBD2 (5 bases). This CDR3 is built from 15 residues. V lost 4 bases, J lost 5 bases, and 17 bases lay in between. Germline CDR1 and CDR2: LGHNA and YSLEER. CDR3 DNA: TGCGCCAGCAGCCGCCTCACCGGAGAGGGCGAGACCCAGTACTTC. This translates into CASSRLTGEGETQYF.

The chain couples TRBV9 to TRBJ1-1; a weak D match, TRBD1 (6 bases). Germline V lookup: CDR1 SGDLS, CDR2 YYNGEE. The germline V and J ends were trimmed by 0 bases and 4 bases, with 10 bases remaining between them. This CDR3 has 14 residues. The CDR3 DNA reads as TGTGCCAGCAGCGTAGAGTGGGGGCCCACTGAAGCTTTCTTT. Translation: CASSVEWGPTEAFF.

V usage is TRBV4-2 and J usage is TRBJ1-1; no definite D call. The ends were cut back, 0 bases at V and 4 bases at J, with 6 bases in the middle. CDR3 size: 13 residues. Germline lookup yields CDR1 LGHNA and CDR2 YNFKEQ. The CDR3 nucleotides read TGTGCCAGCAGCCAAGAACGCGGCACTGAAGCTTTCTTT. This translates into CASSQERGTEAFF.

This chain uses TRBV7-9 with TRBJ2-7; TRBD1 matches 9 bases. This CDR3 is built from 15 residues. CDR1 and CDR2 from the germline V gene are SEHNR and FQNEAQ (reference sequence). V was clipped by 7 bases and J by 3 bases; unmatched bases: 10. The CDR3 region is CASTLGTGNVYEQYF. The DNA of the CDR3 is TGTGCCAGCACCCTGGGGACAGGGAATGTCTACGAGCAGTACTTC.

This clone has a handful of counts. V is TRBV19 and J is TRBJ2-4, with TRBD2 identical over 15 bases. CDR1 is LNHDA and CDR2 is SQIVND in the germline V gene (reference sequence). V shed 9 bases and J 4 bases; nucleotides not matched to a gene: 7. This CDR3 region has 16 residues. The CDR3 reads CASRPGLAGGKNIQYF. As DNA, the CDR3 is TGTGCCAGCCGGCCGGGACTAGCGGGGGGTAAAAACATTCAGTACTTC.

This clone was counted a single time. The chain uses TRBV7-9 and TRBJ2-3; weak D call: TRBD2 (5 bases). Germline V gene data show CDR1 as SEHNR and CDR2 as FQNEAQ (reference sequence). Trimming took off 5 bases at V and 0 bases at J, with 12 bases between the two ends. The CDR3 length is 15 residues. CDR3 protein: CASSPSGISTDTQYF. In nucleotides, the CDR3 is TGTGCCAGCAGCCCATCCGGGATTAGCACAGATACGCAGTATTTT. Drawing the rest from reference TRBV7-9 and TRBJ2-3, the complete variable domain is DTGVSQNPRHKITKRGQNVTFRCDPISEHNRLYWYRQTLGQGPEFLTYFQNEAQLEKSRLLSDRFSAERPKGSFSTLEIQRTEQGDSAMYLCASSPSGISTDTQYFGPGTRLTVL.

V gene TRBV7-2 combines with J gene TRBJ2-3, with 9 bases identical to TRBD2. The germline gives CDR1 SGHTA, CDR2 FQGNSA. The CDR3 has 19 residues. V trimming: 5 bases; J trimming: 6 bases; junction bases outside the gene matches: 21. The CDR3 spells CASSPRIGMAGGPVDTQYF. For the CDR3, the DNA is TGTGCCAGCAGCCCCAGAATAGGGATGGCGGGGGGGCCGGTGGATACGCAGTATTTT.

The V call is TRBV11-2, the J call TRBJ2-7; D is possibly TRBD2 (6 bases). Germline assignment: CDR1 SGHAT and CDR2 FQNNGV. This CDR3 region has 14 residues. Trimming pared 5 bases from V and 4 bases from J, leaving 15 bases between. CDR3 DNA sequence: TGTGCCAGCAGCCTATGGGAGGAGTTGTACGAGCAGTACTTC. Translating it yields CASSLWEELYEQYF.

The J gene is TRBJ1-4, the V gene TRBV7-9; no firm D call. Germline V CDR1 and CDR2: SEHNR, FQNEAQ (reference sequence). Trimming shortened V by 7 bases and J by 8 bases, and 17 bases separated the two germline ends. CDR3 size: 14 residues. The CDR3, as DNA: TGTGCCAGCACCGCCCGTCCTGGGCCAGAAAAACTGTTTTTT. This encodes CASTARPGPEKLFF.

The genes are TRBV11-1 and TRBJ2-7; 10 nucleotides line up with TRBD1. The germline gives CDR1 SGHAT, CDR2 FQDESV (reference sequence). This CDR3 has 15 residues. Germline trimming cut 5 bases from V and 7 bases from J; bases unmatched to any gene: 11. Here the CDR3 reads CASSDPGQGRLEQYF. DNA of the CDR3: TGTGCCAGCAGCGACCCGGGACAGGGGCGGCTGGAGCAGTACTTC.

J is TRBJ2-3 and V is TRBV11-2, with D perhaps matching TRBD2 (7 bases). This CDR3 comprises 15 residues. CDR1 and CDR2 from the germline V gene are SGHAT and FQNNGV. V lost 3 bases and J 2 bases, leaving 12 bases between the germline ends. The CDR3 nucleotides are TGTGCCAGCAGCTTGGGGGGGGCAATCACAGATACGCAGTATTTT. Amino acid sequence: CASSLGGAITDTQYF.

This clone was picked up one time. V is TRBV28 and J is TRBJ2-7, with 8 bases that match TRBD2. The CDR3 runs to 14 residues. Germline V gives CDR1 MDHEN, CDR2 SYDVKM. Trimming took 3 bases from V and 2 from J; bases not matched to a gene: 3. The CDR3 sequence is CASSLSGGPYEQYF. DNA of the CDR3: TGTGCCAGCAGTTTGAGCGGGGGCCCCTACGAGCAGTACTTC.